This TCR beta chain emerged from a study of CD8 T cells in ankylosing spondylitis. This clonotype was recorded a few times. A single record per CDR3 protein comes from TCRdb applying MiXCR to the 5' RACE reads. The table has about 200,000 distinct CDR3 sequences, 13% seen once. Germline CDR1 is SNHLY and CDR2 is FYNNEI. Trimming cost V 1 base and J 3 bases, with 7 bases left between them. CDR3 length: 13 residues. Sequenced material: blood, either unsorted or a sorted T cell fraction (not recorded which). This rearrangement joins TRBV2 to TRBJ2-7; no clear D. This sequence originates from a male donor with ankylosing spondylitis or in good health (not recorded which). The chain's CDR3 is CASSEVGSYEQYF. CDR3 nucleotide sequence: TGTGCCAGCAGTGAAGTGGGAAGCTACGAGCAGTACTTC.